This TCR beta chain is drawn from a study of T cells after yellow fever vaccination. Overall study context: Preparation of the low-cell-number fractions used SMART-Seq v4 Ultra Low Input.

This clonotype was found many times. What it recognizes is unknown. This CDR3 comprises 15 residues. Unmatched junction bases numbered 10, after V lost 4 bases and J lost 4 bases. The germline CDR1 and CDR2 sequences are SGHRS and YFSETQ. Study conclusions and caveats: In post-booster samples, most primary-vaccination clones reappeared (under 98% CD4, around 87% CD8).

TCRdb used MiXCR to reprocess the 5' RACE reads, holding one entry per CDR3 protein. The sample lists some 340,000 distinct CDR3 sequences; 9.5% to 12% were seen once. Material: CD4+ T cells sorted from PBMCs, obtained 45 days after the yellow fever booster vaccination. The clonotype was recovered from a man younger than 30 who received the YFV17D yellow fever vaccine. The gene calls are TRBV5-1 and TRBJ1-1, with TRBD1 identical over 7 bases. The CDR3 DNA follows: TGCGCCAGCAGCCCTCCGAGACAGGGAGGCACTGAAGCTTTCTTT. Translation gives CASSPPRQGGTEAFF.